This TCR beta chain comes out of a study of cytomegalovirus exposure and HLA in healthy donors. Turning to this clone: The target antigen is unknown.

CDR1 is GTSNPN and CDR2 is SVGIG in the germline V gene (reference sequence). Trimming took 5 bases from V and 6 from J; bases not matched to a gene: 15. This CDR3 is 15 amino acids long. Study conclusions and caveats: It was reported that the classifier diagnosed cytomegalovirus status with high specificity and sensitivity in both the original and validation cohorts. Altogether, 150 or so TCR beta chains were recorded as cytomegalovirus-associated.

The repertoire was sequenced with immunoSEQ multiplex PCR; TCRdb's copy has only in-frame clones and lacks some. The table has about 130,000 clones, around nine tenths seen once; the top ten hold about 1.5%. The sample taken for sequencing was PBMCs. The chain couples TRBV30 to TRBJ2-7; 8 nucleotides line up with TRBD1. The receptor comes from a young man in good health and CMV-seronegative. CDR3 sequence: CAWSRDRIEAGEQYF. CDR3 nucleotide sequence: TGTGCCTGGTCCCGGGACAGGATCGAAGCGGGCGAGCAGTACTTC. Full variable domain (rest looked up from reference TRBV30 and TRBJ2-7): SQTIHQWPATLVQPVGSPLSLECTVEGTSNPNLYWYRQAAGRGLQLLFYSVGIGQISSEVPQNLSASRPQDRQFILSSKKLLLSDSGFYLCAWSRDRIEAGEQYFGPGTRLTVT.